These 32 T cell receptor beta chains were sequenced from one sample in a study of cytomegalovirus exposure and HLA in healthy donors. Libraries were prepared by immunoSEQ multiplex PCR; TCRdb keeps only in-frame clonotypes and omits some of them. The sample gives 60,000 to 65,000 clones, around 96% of which show up once; more than 0.95% is in the top ten. The sample was PBMCs. The receptors were gathered from a woman younger than 35 in good health and CMV-seronegative.

The rearrangement uses TRBV7-3 and TRBJ1-4; D is unclear. V was cut by 5 bases and J by 8 bases, with 6 bases left in between. Germline V CDR1 and CDR2: SGHTA, FQGTGA. The CDR3 runs to 11 residues. CDR3 sequence (DNA): TGTGCCAGCAGCCCCGGGGAAAAACTGTTTTTT. The encoded protein is CASSPGEKLFF.

This clone was picked up one time. The chain carries TRBV15 and TRBJ2-7, with D possibly TRBD1 on 6 matching bases. CDR3 length equals 15 residues. Trimming took off 0 bases at V and 6 bases at J, with 15 bases between the two ends. From germline, CDR1 is LNHNV and CDR2 YYDKDF (reference sequence). DNA for the CDR3: TGTGCCACCAGCAGAGATCTTGTACAGGGAGCCGAGCAGTACTTC. Translated: CATSRDLVQGAEQYF.

The CDR3 DNA reads as TGCGCCAGCCGTCCTAGCTCTGGAAACACCATATATTTT. Encoded protein: CASRPSSGNTIYF. The chain uses TRBV5-1 and TRBJ1-3; D remains unclear. Trimming stripped 7 bases from V and 0 bases from J, with 8 bases between. CDR1 is SGHRS and CDR2 is YFSETQ in the germline V gene. The CDR3 extends over 13 amino acids. Full variable domain (missing parts from reference TRBV5-1 and TRBJ1-3): KAGVTQTPRYLIKTRGQQVTLSCSPISGHRSVSWYQQTPGQGLQFLFEYFSETQRNKGNFPGRFSGRQFSNSRSEMNVSTLELGDSALYLCASRPSSGNTIYFGEGSWLTVV.

The V call is TRBV28, the J call TRBJ1-2; tentative D call: TRBD1 (5 bases). This CDR3 comprises 14 residues. Trimming removed 5 bases from V and 3 bases from J, with 13 bases in between. From germline, CDR1 is MDHEN and CDR2 SYDVKM. CDR3 in DNA: TGTGCCAGCAGTCCGAAGGGGAAAGACTATGGCTACACCTTC. It yields the protein CASSPKGKDYGYTF.

The rearrangement links TRBV28 to TRBJ2-1, with 7 positions matching TRBD2. Germline V lookup: CDR1 MDHEN, CDR2 SYDVKM. The CDR3 covers 14 residues. V was pared by 8 bases and J by 0 bases, with 4 bases of the junction left unmatched. CDR3 protein: CASGEGSSYNEQFF. In DNA, the CDR3 is TGTGCCAGCGGGGAGGGGAGCTCCTACAATGAGCAGTTCTTC.

Only one count was recorded for this clone. The CDR3 region is CAWSPLLTEAFF. CDR3 bases: TGTGCCTGGAGCCCCCTTCTCACTGAAGCTTTCTTT. The chain links TRBV30 to TRBJ1-1; D is undetermined. The CDR3 is made up of 12 amino acids. Trimming pared 3 bases from V and 4 bases from J, leaving 9 bases between. CDR1 GTSNPN and CDR2 SVGIG come from the germline V gene (reference sequence).

V and J are TRBV7-8 and TRBJ1-2; possibly TRBD1 for D (5 bases). The CDR3 spans 13 residues. Germline CDR1 SGHVS, CDR2 FQNEAQ. Trimming removed 4 bases at V and 5 bases at J, with 11 bases between. This CDR3 is CASSYLDRYGYTF. CDR3 sequence (DNA): TGTGCCAGCAGCTACCTAGACAGATATGGCTACACCTTC.

The chain uses TRBV5-1 and TRBJ1-1; D gene uncertain. Per germline, CDR1 SGHRS and CDR2 YFSETQ. This CDR3 spans 15 amino acids. Trimming shortened V by 0 bases and J by 0 bases, and 9 bases separated the two germline ends. CDR3 residues: CASSLVGNMNTEAFF. DNA of the CDR3: TGCGCCAGCAGCTTGGTGGGCAATATGAACACTGAAGCTTTCTTT. The entire variable domain, with the rest obtained from reference TRBV5-1 and TRBJ1-1, is as follows: KAGVTQTPRYLIKTRGQQVTLSCSPISGHRSVSWYQQTPGQGLQFLFEYFSETQRNKGNFPGRFSGRQFSNSRSEMNVSTLELGDSALYLCASSLVGNMNTEAFFGQGTRLTVV.

DNA for the CDR3: TGTGCCAGCAGCTTAGCGCTGGGCCCCTTGGAGACCCAGTACTTC. As protein: CASSLALGPLETQYF. This chain uses TRBV7-9 with TRBJ2-5; D unclear. Trimming removed 0 bases from V and 5 bases from J, with 13 bases in between. Germline V gives CDR1 SEHNR, CDR2 FQNEAQ (reference sequence). The CDR3 spans 15 residues.

The rearrangement links TRBV4-3 to TRBJ2-1; 7 bases are shared with TRBD2. V dropped 0 bases and J dropped 4; count of bases not matched to a gene: 0. Germline V gene sequence: CDR1 LGHNA, CDR2 YSLEER. The CDR3 covers 14 residues. CDR3 protein: CASSQEGLYNEQFF. CDR3 sequence (DNA): TGCGCCAGCAGCCAAGAGGGACTATACAATGAGCAGTTCTTC.

The chain uses TRBV19 and TRBJ1-1; D gene ambiguous. The germline CDR1 and CDR2 sequences are LNHDA and SQIVND (reference sequence). V lost 3 bases and J 9 bases, leaving 14 bases between the germline ends. The CDR3 totals 13 residues. The DNA for the CDR3 is TGTGCCAGTAGTATTGAATCGCGGGCCCAAGCTTTCTTT. Its translation: CASSIESRAQAFF.

A single count supports this clone. The rearrangement links TRBV19 to TRBJ1-2, with no clear D. Germline CDR1 and CDR2: LNHDA and SQIVND (reference sequence). V was trimmed by 9 bases and J by 1 base, leaving 12 bases between them. The CDR3 length is 13 residues. DNA for the CDR3: TGTGCCAGCCCTAAGCTCCTTAACTATGGCTACACCTTC. Translating gives CASPKLLNYGYTF. The full variable domain, rest sourced from reference TRBV19 and TRBJ1-2, is DGGITQSPKYLFRKEGQNVTLSCEQNLNHDAMYWYRQDPGQGLRLIYYSQIVNDFQKGDIAEGYSVSREKKESFPLTVTSAQKNPTAFYLCASPKLLNYGYTFGSGTRLTVV.

The J gene is TRBJ2-1, the V gene TRBV18; a weak D match, TRBD1 (5 bases). This CDR3 is built from 14 residues. Germline CDR1 and CDR2: KGHSH and LQKENI. V was pared by 3 bases and J by 4 bases, with 10 bases between. CDR3 amino acids: CASSPDRSYNEQFF. As DNA, the CDR3 is TGTGCCAGCTCACCCGACAGATCTTACAATGAGCAGTTCTTC.

The rearrangement uses TRBV9 and TRBJ2-2, with a weak D call TRBD2 (7 bases). V lost 0 bases and J 6 bases, leaving 9 bases between the germline ends. Germline CDR1 and CDR2: SGDLS and YYNGEE. The CDR3 is made up of 14 amino acids. For the CDR3, the DNA is TGTGCCAGCAGCGTAGGAGGGGGGGCCGGGGAGCTGTTTTTT. This encodes CASSVGGGAGELFF.

V gene TRBV6-5 combines with J gene TRBJ1-5, with unresolved D. V lost 6 bases to trimming and J lost 0 bases, with 12 bases between them. Germline CDR1 MNHEY, CDR2 SVGAGI. CDR3 size: 15 residues. CDR3 protein: CASSPRGNSNQPQHF. CDR3 bases: TGTGCCAGCAGCCCACGAGGGAATAGCAATCAGCCCCAGCATTTT.

The V call is TRBV7-3, the J call TRBJ2-3; 8 nucleotides match TRBD2. CDR3 size: 15 residues. The germline gives CDR1 SGHTA, CDR2 FQGTGA. V was clipped by 8 bases and J by 2 bases; unmatched bases: 9. The CDR3 region has the DNA TGTGCCAGCCCGCGGGGGGCCCGGGTCACAGATACGCAGTATTTT. Protein sequence: CASPRGARVTDTQYF.

The CDR3 nucleotides are TGTGCCAGCTCAAAGACAGGGAGTGGTACTGAAGCTTTCTTT. Protein product: CASSKTGSGTEAFF. The rearrangement uses TRBV18 and TRBJ1-1, with 7 positions matching TRBD1. The CDR3 contains 14 residues. The V gene's germline CDR1 is KGHSH and CDR2 LQKENI. Losses at the gene ends were 5 bases for V and 5 bases for J; bases not matched to a gene: 8.

As to this clone: The same CDR3 arises from other DNA sequences in this sample as well. This chain uses TRBV30 with TRBJ1-1; D gene ambiguous. The CDR3 totals 11 residues. Germline CDR1 GTSNPN, CDR2 SVGIG (reference sequence). V lost 5 bases, J lost 1 base, and 5 bases lay in between. The CDR3 protein is CAWFRNTEAFF. Here the CDR3 DNA reads TGTGCCTGGTTTAGGAACACTGAAGCTTTCTTT.

This clone was seen a handful of times. The genes are TRBV4-1 and TRBJ2-2; 10 nucleotides align to TRBD2. CDR1 and CDR2 from the germline V gene are MGHRA and YSYEKL. This CDR3 is 20 amino acids long. V lost 5 bases and J lost 8; bases outside the gene matches: 23. The CDR3 DNA reads as TGCGCCAGCAGCAGAGGAGTCAGGTTAGCGGGAGGTCCACAAGGAGGGGAGCTGTTTTTT. Its translation: CASSRGVRLAGGPQGGELFF.

This chain connects TRBV5-1 to TRBJ2-7, with a possible D match to TRBD1 (6 bases). This CDR3 has 13 amino acids. The V and J ends lost 4 bases and 6 bases respectively, with 14 bases between them. The V gene's germline CDR1 is SGHRS and CDR2 YFSETQ. CDR3 region: CASSPRDTPEQYF. The CDR3 bases are TGCGCCAGCAGCCCCCGGGACACCCCCGAGCAGTACTTC. The entire variable domain, with the rest obtained from reference TRBV5-1 and TRBJ2-7, is as follows: KAGVTQTPRYLIKTRGQQVTLSCSPISGHRSVSWYQQTPGQGLQFLFEYFSETQRNKGNFPGRFSGRQFSNSRSEMNVSTLELGDSALYLCASSPRDTPEQYFGPGTRLTVT.

In this sample, this clone turned up once. This chain joins TRBV7-2 and TRBJ2-3; the match to TRBD2 covers 9 bases. CDR3 length equals 16 residues. Trimming at V came to 2 bases and at J to 6 bases, leaving 9 bases not matched to a gene. Germline V lookup: CDR1 SGHTA, CDR2 FQGNSA. As DNA, the CDR3 is TGTGCCAGCAGCTTAATACTAGCGGGCGGGGCCGATACGCAGTATTTT. Its protein is CASSLILAGGADTQYF.

This chain joins TRBV4-3 and TRBJ2-2, with D possibly TRBD2 on 7 matching bases. The V end lost 0 bases, the J end lost 6 bases, and 14 bases lay between the germline ends. The CDR3 totals 16 residues. Germline V CDR1 and CDR2: LGHNA, YSLEER. The CDR3 spells CASSQEGVGGPGELFF. CDR3 in DNA: TGCGCCAGCAGCCAAGAAGGGGTCGGGGGGCCCGGGGAGCTGTTTTTT.

The chain carries TRBV15 and TRBJ2-5; TRBD2 matches 8 bases. The CDR3 extends over 15 amino acids. Per the germline V gene, CDR1 is LNHNV and CDR2 is YYDKDF (reference sequence). J was trimmed by 1 base and V by 10 bases; bases with no gene match: 11. The DNA for the CDR3 is TGTGCCAGCACGACCGGGAGGGGTCCCCAAGAGACCCAGTACTTC. This sequence encodes CASTTGRGPQETQYF.

The CDR3 nucleotides are TGTGCCAGCAGTTCCCCGACAGCCCTGAGATTCCGGAGCGAGCAGTACTTC. This sequence encodes CASSSPTALRFRSEQYF. This chain links TRBV28 with TRBJ2-7; D possibly corresponds to TRBD1 (5 bases). Trimming removed 4 bases from V and 6 bases from J, with 25 bases in between. Germline CDR1 and CDR2: MDHEN and SYDVKM. The CDR3 has 17 amino acids.

The CDR3 nucleotides read TGTGCCAGCACCATAGGAGGCGTCAACAATGAGCAGTTCTTC. The encoded protein is CASTIGGVNNEQFF. The V gene is TRBV7-9, the J gene TRBJ2-1, with D maybe TRBD2 (5 bases). This CDR3 has 14 amino acids. Between the trimmed V and J ends, which lost 7 bases and 5 bases, there was a span of 15 bases. The germline gives CDR1 SEHNR, CDR2 FQNEAQ (reference sequence).

CDR3 bases: TGTGCCAGCAGCTTAGCACCCGCAGAACAAGAGACCCAGTACTTC. As protein: CASSLAPAEQETQYF. The gene calls are TRBV7-9 and TRBJ2-5; D remains ambiguous. V was trimmed by 0 bases and J by 2 bases, leaving 10 bases between them. The CDR3 runs 15 residues. Germline V CDR1 and CDR2: SEHNR, FQNEAQ (reference sequence).

The genes are TRBV5-1 and TRBJ2-5; D is undetermined. Germline V gives CDR1 SGHRS, CDR2 YFSETQ. The CDR3 has 13 amino acids. V lost 3 bases to trimming and J lost 3 bases, with 9 bases between them. The CDR3 sequence is CASSWLAEETQYF. CDR3 DNA sequence: TGCGCCAGCAGCTGGTTGGCGGAAGAGACCCAGTACTTC.

This clone appeared once. The V gene is TRBV6-5, the J gene TRBJ1-1; no reliable D call. The length of the CDR3 is 14 residues. Germline CDR1 reads MNHEY; CDR2 reads SVGAGI. Deletions cut 0 bases from V and 5 bases from J, with 10 bases between. CDR3: CASSYSGPRTEAFF. The CDR3 DNA follows: TGTGCCAGCAGTTACTCTGGGCCAAGGACTGAAGCTTTCTTT.

This chain connects TRBV5-4 to TRBJ2-3; 7 bases are a match to TRBD1. CDR3 size: 13 residues. V gave up 0 bases and J gave up 8 bases; unmatched junction bases: 3. Per the germline V gene, CDR1 is SGHNT and CDR2 is YYREEE (reference sequence). Written as DNA, the CDR3 is TGTGCCAGCAGCTTGGAGGGGGCGGGTACGCAGTATTTT. Protein product: CASSLEGAGTQYF.

The chain joins TRBV21-1 to TRBJ1-2. TRBV21-1 is designated a pseudogene. This CDR3 is 13 amino acids long. This CDR3 is CASSKSGGSGYTF. CDR3 coding DNA: TGTGCCAGCAGCAAATCGGGGGGCTCTGGCTACACCTTC.

Worth noting for this clone: The same CDR3 also results from other DNA sequences found in this sample. The CDR3 spells CASRGGAGPYEQYF. The CDR3 region has the DNA TGTGCCAGCAGGGGGGGAGCGGGCCCCTACGAGCAGTACTTC. The V and J genes are TRBV6-5 and TRBJ2-7, with D possibly matching TRBD2 (6 bases). The germline CDR1 and CDR2 sequences are MNHEY and SVGAGI. The CDR3 length is 14 residues. The V gene lost 6 bases and the J gene lost 2 bases, with 14 bases spanning the gap.

This clone has more than one count but fewer than ten. V and J are TRBV7-9 and TRBJ1-2, with a tentative D call TRBD1 (6 bases). This CDR3 region has 15 residues. The germline V and J ends were trimmed by 2 bases and 3 bases, with 13 bases remaining between them. Germline loops: CDR1 SEHNR, CDR2 FQNEAQ (reference sequence). DNA of the CDR3: TGTGCCAGCAGCTTAAGGGGGGGGCCGGACTATGGCTACACCTTC. Its protein product is CASSLRGGPDYGYTF.